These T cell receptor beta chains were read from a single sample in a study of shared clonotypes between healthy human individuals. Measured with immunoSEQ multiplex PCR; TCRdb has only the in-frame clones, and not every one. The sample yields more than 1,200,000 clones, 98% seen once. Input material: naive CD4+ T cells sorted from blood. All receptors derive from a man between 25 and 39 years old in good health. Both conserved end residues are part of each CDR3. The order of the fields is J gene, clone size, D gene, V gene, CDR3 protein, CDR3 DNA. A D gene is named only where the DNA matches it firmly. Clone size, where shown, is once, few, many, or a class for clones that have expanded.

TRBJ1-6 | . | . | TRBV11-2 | CASSSRRSSYNSPLHF | TGTGCCAGCAGCTCCCGACGGAGCTCCTATAATTCACCCCTCCACTTT
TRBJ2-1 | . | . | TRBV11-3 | CASSLGPPYNEQFF | TGTGCCAGCAGCTTGGGACCGCCTTACAATGAGCAGTTCTTC
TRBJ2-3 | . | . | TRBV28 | CASSSPLGDTQYF | TGTGCCAGCAGTTCCCCGTTAGGTGATACGCAGTATTTT
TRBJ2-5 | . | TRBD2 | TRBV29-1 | CSVMGKLAGAKETQYF | TGCAGCGTTATGGGAAAACTAGCGGGGGCGAAAGAGACCCAGTACTTC
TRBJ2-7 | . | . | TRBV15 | CATSRSYDPNEQYF | TGTGCCACCAGCAGATCCTACGACCCCAACGAGCAGTACTTC
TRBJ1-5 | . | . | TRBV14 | CASSQDPARGAQHF | TGTGCCAGCAGCCAAGATCCCGCCCGGGGAGCCCAGCATTTT
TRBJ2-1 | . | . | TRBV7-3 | CASSLGVRKNNEQFF | TGTGCCAGCAGCTTAGGAGTCAGGAAGAACAATGAGCAGTTCTTC
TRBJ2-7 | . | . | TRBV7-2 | CASSLRVWLPYEQYF | TGTGCCAGCAGCTTAAGGGTCTGGCTACCCTACGAGCAGTACTTC
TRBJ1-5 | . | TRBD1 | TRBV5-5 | CASSYTGGGQPQHF | TGTGCCAGCAGCTATACAGGGGGCGGTCAGCCCCAGCATTTT
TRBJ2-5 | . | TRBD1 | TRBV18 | CASSRSQGAEETQYF | TGTGCCAGCTCACGGTCCCAGGGGGCTGAAGAGACCCAGTACTTC
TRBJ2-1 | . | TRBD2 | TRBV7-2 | CASSFRLAGVRNEQFF | TGTGCCAGCAGCTTCCGACTAGCGGGAGTGCGGAATGAGCAGTTCTTC
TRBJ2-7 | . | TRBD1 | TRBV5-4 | CASSSTGRGRNYEQYF | TGTGCCAGCAGCTCGACAGGGAGAGGAAGGAATTACGAGCAGTACTTC
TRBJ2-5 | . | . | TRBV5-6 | CASRRQVQETQYF | TGTGCCAGCAGAAGACAGGTACAAGAGACCCAGTACTTC
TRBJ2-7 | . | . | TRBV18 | CASSPVWEGIYEQYF | TGTGCCAGCTCACCAGTTTGGGAAGGGATCTACGAGCAGTACTTC
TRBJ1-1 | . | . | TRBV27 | CASSLTTGYEAFF | TGTGCCAGCAGTTTAACGACGGGATATGAAGCTTTCTTT
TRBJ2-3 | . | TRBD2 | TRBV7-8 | CASSATSGAPDTQYF | TGTGCCAGCAGCGCCACTAGCGGGGCTCCAGATACGCAGTATTTT
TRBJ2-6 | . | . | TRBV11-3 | CASSFMVSGANVLTF | TGTGCCAGCAGCTTCATGGTCTCTGGGGCCAACGTCCTGACTTTC
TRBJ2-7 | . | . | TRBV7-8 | CASRPKRGIISRQYF | TGTGCCAGCAGGCCTAAACGCGGGATAATAAGTCGGCAGTACTTC
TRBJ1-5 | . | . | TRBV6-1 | CASSFFSQPQHF | TGTGCCAGCAGTTTCTTCTCTCAGCCCCAGCATTTT
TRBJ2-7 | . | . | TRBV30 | CACAPGDEQYF | TGTGCCTGCGCCCCCGGGGACGAGCAGTACTTC
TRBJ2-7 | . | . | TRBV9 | CASSVETGETYEQYF | TGTGCCAGCAGCGTAGAGACAGGAGAAACCTACGAGCAGTACTTC
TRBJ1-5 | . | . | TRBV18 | CASSPKDGNQPQHF | TGTGCCAGCTCACCAAAGGACGGTAATCAGCCCCAGCATTTT
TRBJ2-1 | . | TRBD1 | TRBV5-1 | CASSTTGSEQFF | TGCGCCAGCAGCACGACAGGGTCCGAGCAGTTCTTC
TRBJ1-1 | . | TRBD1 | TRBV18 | CASSTGQGDTEAFF | TGTGCCAGCTCAACCGGACAGGGCGACACTGAAGCTTTCTTT
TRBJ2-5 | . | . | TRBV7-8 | CASSLGALGGRETQYF | TGTGCCAGCAGCTTAGGGGCTTTGGGGGGCCGGGAGACCCAGTACTTC
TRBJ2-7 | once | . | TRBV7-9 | CASSLNRDVNYEQYF | TGTGCCAGCAGCTTAAACCGGGACGTAAACTACGAGCAGTACTTC
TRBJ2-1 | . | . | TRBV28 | CASSRWVVQEQFF | TGTGCCAGCAGTCGATGGGTCGTACAGGAGCAGTTCTTC
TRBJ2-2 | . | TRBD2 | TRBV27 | CASSSPGLAAGELFF | TGTGCCAGCAGTTCGCCGGGACTAGCTGCCGGGGAGCTGTTTTTT
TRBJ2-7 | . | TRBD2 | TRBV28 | CASSDSGTSGSGEQYF | TGTGCCAGCAGTGACTCCGGGACTAGCGGGAGCGGTGAGCAGTACTTC
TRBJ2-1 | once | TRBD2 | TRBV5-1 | CASSPGLAGYDGNEQFF | TGCGCCAGCAGCCCCGGACTAGCGGGATACGATGGCAATGAGCAGTTCTTC
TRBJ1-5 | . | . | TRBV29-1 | CSVEAGPGQPQHF | TGCAGCGTTGAAGCAGGGCCGGGTCAGCCCCAGCATTTT
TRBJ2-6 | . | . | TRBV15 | CATSRDNSGANVLTF | TGTGCCACCAGCAGGGACAACTCTGGGGCCAACGTCCTGACTTTC
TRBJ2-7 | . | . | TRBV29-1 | CSPPYEQYF | TGCAGCCCGCCCTACGAGCAGTACTTC
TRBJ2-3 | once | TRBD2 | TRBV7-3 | CASSPRTGLGDTQYF | TGTGCCAGCAGCCCAAGAACAGGACTAGGAGATACGCAGTATTTT
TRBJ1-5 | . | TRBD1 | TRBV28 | CASSPLGQGVTSRSAQHF | TGTGCCAGCAGTCCACTCGGACAGGGGGTGACTTCAAGGTCGGCCCAGCATTTT
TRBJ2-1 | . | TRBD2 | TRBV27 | CASSLSPERTSGSGFF | TGTGCCAGCAGTTTATCGCCCGAAAGGACTAGCGGGAGTGGGTTCTTC
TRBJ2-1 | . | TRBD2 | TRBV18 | CASSARGTSGSFNNEQFF | TGTGCCAGCTCAGCACGAGGGACTAGCGGGAGCTTCAACAATGAGCAGTTCTTC
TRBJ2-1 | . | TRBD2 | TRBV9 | CASSVGGGTSQFF | TGTGCCAGCAGCGTAGGAGGGGGGACTAGTCAGTTCTTC
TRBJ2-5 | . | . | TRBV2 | CASSEWLVQETQYF | TGTGCCAGCAGTGAATGGTTAGTCCAAGAGACCCAGTACTTC
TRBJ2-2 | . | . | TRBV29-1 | CSGGPGAAVGELFF | TGCAGTGGCGGGCCGGGGGCGGCTGTCGGGGAGCTGTTTTTT
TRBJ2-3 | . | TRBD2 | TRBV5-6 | CASSLKRGYLTDTQYF | TGTGCCAGCAGCTTGAAGCGGGGTTACCTCACAGATACGCAGTATTTT
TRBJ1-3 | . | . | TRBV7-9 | CASSPDGSGNTIYF | TGTGCCAGCAGTCCTGACGGCTCTGGAAACACCATATATTTT
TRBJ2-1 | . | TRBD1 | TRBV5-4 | CASIPPGQGNNEQFF | TGTGCCAGCATTCCACCGGGACAGGGTAACAATGAGCAGTTCTTC
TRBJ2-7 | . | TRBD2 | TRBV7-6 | CASSLGPSGSSEQYF | TGTGCCAGCAGCTTAGGGCCTAGCGGGAGTAGCGAGCAGTACTTC
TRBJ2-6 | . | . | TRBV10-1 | CASRRRGSGANVLTF | TGCGCCAGCAGGAGACGGGGCTCTGGGGCCAACGTCCTGACTTTC
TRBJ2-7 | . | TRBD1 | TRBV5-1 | CASRPRTGGSYEQYF | TGCGCCAGCAGGCCGCGGACAGGGGGCTCCTACGAGCAGTACTTC
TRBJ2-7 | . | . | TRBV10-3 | CAISETGYEQYF | TGTGCCATCAGTGAGACAGGCTACGAGCAGTACTTC
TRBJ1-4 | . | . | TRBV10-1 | CASSRATNEKLFF | TGCGCCAGCAGTAGGGCAACTAATGAAAAACTGTTTTTT
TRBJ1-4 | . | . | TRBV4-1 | CASSQDGAGDEKLFF | TGCGCCAGCAGCCAAGACGGTGCTGGGGACGAAAAACTGTTTTTT
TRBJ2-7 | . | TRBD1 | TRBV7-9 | CASSGPGTGGASLYEQYF | TGTGCCAGCAGCGGGCCCGGGACAGGGGGCGCTTCCCTCTACGAGCAGTACTTC
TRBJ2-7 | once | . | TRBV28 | CASSLLGTYEQYF | TGTGCCAGCAGTTTATTAGGGACCTACGAGCAGTACTTC
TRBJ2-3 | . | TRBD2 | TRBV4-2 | CASSPAWGTSGRGSTDTQYF | TGTGCCAGCAGCCCCGCCTGGGGGACTAGCGGGAGGGGTAGCACAGATACGCAGTATTTT
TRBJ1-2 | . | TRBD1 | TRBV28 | CASSSAGGVANYGYTF | TGTGCCAGCAGTAGTGCAGGGGGCGTAGCTAACTATGGCTACACCTTC
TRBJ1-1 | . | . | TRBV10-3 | CAISSATGEAFF | TGTGCCATCAGCTCGGCGACAGGTGAAGCTTTCTTT